Sequencing of this T cell receptor beta chain was carried out in a study of shared clonotypes between healthy human individuals. The overall study: Each donor's CD4 naive and CD4 memory cells filled three plates apiece, CD8 naive two, and CD8 memory one.

CDR1 is MDHEN and CDR2 is SYDVKM in the germline V gene. With 4 bases removed from V and 5 bases from J, the gap between germline ends came to 15 bases. The CDR3 is 16 residues long. Each subset's genomic DNA was split evenly across several immunoSEQ plates. Study processing details: Filtering differed since immunoSEQ provided only junctions, with no quality scores. Here immunoSEQ multiplex PCR was the method, and the copy in TCRdb shows in-frame clones only, minus some. Clone size and the V and J calls come from that table; the DNA yielded D and trimming. The sample holds hundreds of thousands of clones, more than 60% seen once. Each of the donors was a healthy adult who was HIV-negative and had not had a recent acute infection or vaccination.

This rearrangement joins TRBV28 to TRBJ2-6; D not certain. This clonotype was obtained from a man aged 25 to 45 in good health. The sample was memory CD4+ T cells sorted from blood. Subset: CD45RA-negative fraction. The CDR3 DNA follows: TGTGCCAGCAGTTCACCGCCACAAAGTCGGGCCAACGTCCTGACTTTC. Protein product: CASSSPPQSRANVLTF.